What follows are 26 T cell receptor beta chains derived from one specimen sequenced in a study of blood T cells in healthy people across ages. Next came a second PCR, run for about 6 to 11 cycles, which used a sample-barcoded 5' primer along with a J-beta primer mix. MiXCR, run by TCRdb on the 5' RACE reads, gives a single entry per CDR3 protein. The table lists over 1,500,000 distinct CDR3 sequences, about 39% of them singletons, with roughly 24% in the top ten. What was sequenced was blood. The origin of the receptors is a human donor in good health.

The chain uses TRBV6-1 and TRBJ2-1; no clear D. The V and J ends lost 8 bases and 3 bases respectively, with 5 bases between them. CDR3 size: 11 residues. In germline, CDR1 is MNHNS, CDR2 SASEGT. CDR3 DNA: TGTGCCAGCCCTAGCTACAATGAGCAGTTCTTC. Encoded protein: CASPSYNEQFF.

This clonotype was counted a few times. The chain couples TRBV9 to TRBJ1-2; no clear D gene. Germline V gene lookup returns CDR1 SGDLS and CDR2 YYNGEE. This CDR3 contains 13 residues. Trimming cost V 0 bases and J 4 bases, with 7 bases left between them. The CDR3 is CASSVGSGYGYTF. Written as DNA, the CDR3 is TGTGCCAGCAGCGTAGGATCCGGCTATGGCTACACCTTC.

The chain combines TRBV20-1 with TRBJ2-1; TRBD2 matches at 8 bases. This CDR3 is built from 17 residues. Trimming cost V 0 bases and J 4 bases; bases outside gene matches: 11. Per germline, CDR1 DFQATT and CDR2 SNEGSKA (reference sequence). The CDR3: CSARDLYMAGGYNEQFF. The CDR3 DNA reads as TGCAGTGCTAGAGATCTTTATATGGCGGGGGGATACAATGAGCAGTTCTTC.

The V gene is TRBV2, the J gene TRBJ1-5; 7 bases match TRBD1. The CDR3 extends over 15 amino acids. V was clipped by 5 bases and J by 4 bases; unmatched bases: 8. Germline values: CDR1 SNHLY, CDR2 FYNNEI. The CDR3 sequence is CASSRSGTVNQPQHF. The CDR3 DNA reads as TGTGCCAGCAGTCGCTCCGGGACAGTAAATCAGCCCCAGCATTTT.

V and J are TRBV4-3 and TRBJ2-7; 9 bases are shared with TRBD1. CDR1 and CDR2 (germline): LGHNA, YSLEER. The CDR3 runs to 16 residues. Trimming took 3 bases from V and 5 from J; bases not matched to a gene: 11. The CDR3 is CASSHSVGQGPDEQYF. In nucleotides, the CDR3 is TGCGCCAGCAGCCATTCCGTGGGACAGGGCCCTGACGAGCAGTACTTC.

The chain joins TRBV12-3 or TRBV12-4 to TRBJ2-5; 8 bases are a match to TRBD1. The CDR3 covers 15 residues. V dropped 6 bases and J dropped 5; count of bases not matched to a gene: 11. DNA of the CDR3: TGTGCCAGCAGGACCGACAGGGGTTGGGACGAGACCCAGTACTTC. The encoded protein is CASRTDRGWDETQYF.

V and J are TRBV15 and TRBJ2-3; D not certain. Germline lookup yields CDR1 LNHNV and CDR2 YYDKDF (reference sequence). Trimming cost V 0 bases and J 6 bases, with 7 bases left between them. The CDR3 loop spans 13 amino acids. CDR3 DNA sequence: TGTGCCACCAGCAGAGATAAGAGGGATACGCAGTATTTT. Its translation is CATSRDKRDTQYF.

The rearrangement uses TRBV10-2 and TRBJ1-1; D unclear. Germline values: CDR1 WSHSY, CDR2 SAAADI. The germline V and J ends were trimmed by 8 bases and 1 base, with 14 bases remaining between them. This CDR3 comprises 14 residues. CDR3 protein: CASRLISENTEAFF. The CDR3, as DNA: TGCGCCAGCCGACTCATTTCGGAGAACACTGAAGCTTTCTTT.

This clonotype was found a few times. The chain employs TRBV10-3 and TRBJ1-4, with D perhaps matching TRBD1 (5 bases). Germline CDR1 ENHRY, CDR2 SYGVKD. Trimming shortened V by 7 bases and J by 6 bases, and 12 bases separated the two germline ends. The CDR3 consists of 13 residues. CDR3: CAINAGRDEKLFF. CDR3 bases: TGTGCCATCAATGCAGGGCGGGATGAAAAACTGTTTTTT.

This clonotype turned up a few times. This rearrangement joins TRBV4-3 to TRBJ2-5; a weak D match, TRBD2 (6 bases). V was pared by 5 bases and J by 7 bases, with 11 bases between. Germline V lookup: CDR1 LGHNA, CDR2 YSLEER. The CDR3 consists of 12 residues. The chain's CDR3 is CASSDGGGTQYF. CDR3 in DNA: TGCGCCAGCAGCGACGGGGGAGGGACCCAGTACTTC.

V and J are TRBV20-1 and TRBJ2-1, with TRBD2 matching over 9 bases. Trimming at V came to 6 bases and at J to 7 bases, leaving 10 bases not matched to a gene. Per the germline V gene, CDR1 is DFQATT and CDR2 is SNEGSKA (reference sequence). The CDR3 totals 14 residues. The CDR3 bases are TGCAGTGCCCTACCGGGACTAGCAGGTAATGAGCAGTTCTTC. Its translation is CSALPGLAGNEQFF.

This clonotype was seen more than once but under ten times. The chain carries TRBV4-3 and TRBJ1-6, with a weak D call TRBD1 (5 bases). V dropped 3 bases and J dropped 6 bases, with 15 bases sitting between them. The CDR3 contains 16 residues. CDR1 is LGHNA and CDR2 is YSLEER in the germline V gene. This CDR3 reads CASSHNQGVGNSPLHF. The CDR3, as DNA: TGCGCCAGCAGCCACAATCAGGGCGTCGGTAATTCACCCCTCCACTTT.

In this sample, this clonotype turned up a few times. The chain recombines TRBV20-1 with TRBJ2-3; 9 bases agree with TRBD2. Per the germline V gene, CDR1 is DFQATT and CDR2 is SNEGSKA (reference sequence). Germline trimming cut 7 bases from V and 2 bases from J; bases unmatched to any gene: 7. The CDR3 has 14 residues. DNA for the CDR3: TGCAGTGTCAAAGCGGGGGGCCACACAGATACGCAGTATTTT. This encodes CSVKAGGHTDTQYF.

The chain is built from TRBV4-1 and TRBJ2-1; no firm D call. Per the germline V gene, CDR1 is MGHRA and CDR2 is YSYEKL. The CDR3 is 15 residues long. Deletions cut 1 base from V and 9 bases from J, with 16 bases between. The chain's CDR3 is CASSQGGEVTREQFF. Here the CDR3 DNA reads TGCGCCAGCAGCCAAGGGGGTGAGGTTACCCGTGAGCAGTTCTTC.

As for this clonotype: An end of the junction does not agree with germline; a read error may underlie this. The chain employs TRBV4-3 and TRBJ1-2; 10 bases agree with TRBD1. Per the germline V gene, CDR1 is LGHNA and CDR2 is YSLEER. The CDR3 has 16 amino acids. In DNA, the CDR3 is TGCGTCAGCAGCCAAGATGGGACAGGGGTTGACTATGGCTACACCTTC. The encoded protein is CVSSQDGTGVDYGYTF.

The V call is TRBV28, the J call TRBJ1-1; tentative D call: TRBD1 (6 bases). Germline CDR1 MDHEN, CDR2 SYDVKM. Trimming shortened V by 3 bases and J by 8 bases, and 25 bases separated the two germline ends. The CDR3 consists of 17 residues. The CDR3 here is CASSLPALVTGPLEAFF. Written as DNA, the CDR3 is TGTGCCAGCAGTTTGCCTGCTCTGGTTACAGGGCCTCTCGAAGCTTTCTTT.

A few counts support this clonotype. The CDR3 spells CSAKTSGGWNEQFF. The CDR3 DNA reads TGCAGTGCTAAGACTAGCGGGGGGTGGAATGAGCAGTTCTTC. The chain has TRBV20-1 and TRBJ2-1; 13 positions match TRBD2. Per the germline V gene, CDR1 is DFQATT and CDR2 is SNEGSKA (reference sequence). CDR3 length: 14 amino acids. V trimming: 4 bases; J trimming: 7 bases; junction bases outside the gene matches: 4.

V is TRBV6-5 and J is TRBJ2-3; possibly TRBD1 for D (6 bases). CDR3 length: 15 residues. Trimming left V 4 bases short and J 0 bases short, with 11 bases between. Germline CDR1 reads MNHEY; CDR2 reads SVGAGI. This CDR3 reads CASSCSRGSTDTQYF. The CDR3 coding sequence is TGTGCCAGCAGTTGCTCAAGGGGGAGCACAGATACGCAGTATTTT.

This clonotype was counted at least ten times. This may arise from a read error, as a much more abundant clone is one base away. The CDR3 DNA reads as TGTGCCAGCAGCGCCCGCACGGGTGACACCGGGGAGCGGTTTTTT. Protein: CASSARTGDTGERFF. The V and J genes are TRBV9 and TRBJ2-2; D may be TRBD2 (5 bases). This CDR3 is 15 amino acids long. Germline V CDR1 and CDR2: SGDLS, YYNGEE.

J is TRBJ2-1 and V is TRBV4-3; TRBD2 matches at 8 bases. Germline CDR1 and CDR2: LGHNA and YSLEER. CDR3 length equals 17 residues. V trimming: 1 base; J trimming: 3 bases; junction bases outside the gene matches: 8. The CDR3 DNA reads as TGCGCCAGCAGCCAAGGACTCGGGGCGGGGGGCTACAATGAGCAGTTCTTC. Residues: CASSQGLGAGGYNEQFF.

The chain joins TRBV12-3 or TRBV12-4 to TRBJ1-2; D is ambiguous. Deletions cut 4 bases from V and 4 bases from J, with 10 bases between. The CDR3 is made up of 13 amino acids. In nucleotides, the CDR3 is TGTGCCAGCAGTTCTTTGGTGAGCTATGGCTACACCTTC. Translated: CASSSLVSYGYTF.

There are a few counts of this clonotype. V and J are TRBV10-3 and TRBJ1-2, with D hard to call. This CDR3 has 14 amino acids. The V end lost 0 bases, the J end lost 4 bases, and 9 bases lay between the germline ends. CDR1 ENHRY and CDR2 SYGVKD come from the germline V gene. DNA for the CDR3: TGTGCCATCAGTGAGTCTGTGACAAGCTATGGCTACACCTTC. Its translation: CAISESVTSYGYTF.

The J gene is TRBJ1-2, the V gene TRBV3-1; TRBD1 agrees at 7 bases. CDR1 is LGHDT and CDR2 is YNNKEL in the germline V gene (reference sequence). CDR3 length: 15 residues. Trimming removed 4 bases from V and 5 bases from J; junction bases left unmatched: 10. The CDR3 nucleotides read TGTGCCAGCAGCCTTATCCGGGACAGACTTTATGGCTACACCTTC. Its protein is CASSLIRDRLYGYTF.

J is TRBJ1-2 and V is TRBV20-1; TRBD1 aligns across 10 bases. V gave up 5 bases and J gave up 4 bases; unmatched junction bases: 13. Germline CDR1 reads DFQATT; CDR2 reads SNEGSKA (reference sequence). The CDR3 extends over 16 amino acids. CDR3 in DNA: TGCAGTGCTCCGCGGGACAGGGGCTCGGGAATCTATGGCTACACCTTC. It codes for CSAPRDRGSGIYGYTF.

V gene TRBV25-1 combines with J gene TRBJ1-2; no clear D gene. Between the trimmed V and J ends, which lost 7 bases and 8 bases, there was a span of 8 bases. The CDR3 consists of 10 residues. CDR1 MGHDK and CDR2 SYGVNS come from the germline V gene. In DNA, the CDR3 is TGTGCCAGCATTAGGGTCGGCTACACCTTC. This codes for CASIRVGYTF.

This chain joins TRBV7-3 and TRBJ2-7, with D maybe TRBD1 (6 bases). In germline, CDR1 is SGHTA, CDR2 FQGTGA. This CDR3 is 13 amino acids long. Trimming took 0 bases from V and 8 from J, leaving 11 bases between them. CDR3 sequence reads: CASSLTPGAKQYF. CDR3 nucleotides: TGTGCCAGCAGCTTAACTCCAGGGGCAAAGCAGTACTTC.